In this sample, the clone carrying this T cell receptor (beta chain) turned up once. Its target is unknown. This sample stems from a study of cytomegalovirus exposure and HLA in healthy donors. General study findings and limits: Cytomegalovirus status was reportedly diagnosed by the classifier with high specificity and sensitivity. A later analysis by the authors found several of the most significant clusters apparently linked to common viral pathogens.

The CDR3 is 15 amino acids. With 8 bases clipped from V and 2 bases from J, the junction kept 11 bases outside the gene matches. The germline CDR1 and CDR2 sequences are SEHNR and FQNEAQ (reference sequence). A multiplex PCR was run with 60 Vbeta primers and 13 Jbeta primers. Some clones are missing from TCRdb's copy, which holds only in-frame ones; the method was immunoSEQ multiplex PCR. Counted here are 60,000 to 80,000 clones, around 80% occurring once; the ten biggest clones make up around 2.9%. The receptor was isolated from a girl aged 10-17 years in good health and CMV-seropositive. Specimen: PBMCs. The chain employs TRBV7-9 and TRBJ2-7, with TRBD1 identical over 8 bases. CDR3 sequence: CASGNQGARTYEQYF. The CDR3 DNA reads as TGTGCCAGCGGAAACCAGGGGGCCCGAACCTACGAGCAGTACTTC.